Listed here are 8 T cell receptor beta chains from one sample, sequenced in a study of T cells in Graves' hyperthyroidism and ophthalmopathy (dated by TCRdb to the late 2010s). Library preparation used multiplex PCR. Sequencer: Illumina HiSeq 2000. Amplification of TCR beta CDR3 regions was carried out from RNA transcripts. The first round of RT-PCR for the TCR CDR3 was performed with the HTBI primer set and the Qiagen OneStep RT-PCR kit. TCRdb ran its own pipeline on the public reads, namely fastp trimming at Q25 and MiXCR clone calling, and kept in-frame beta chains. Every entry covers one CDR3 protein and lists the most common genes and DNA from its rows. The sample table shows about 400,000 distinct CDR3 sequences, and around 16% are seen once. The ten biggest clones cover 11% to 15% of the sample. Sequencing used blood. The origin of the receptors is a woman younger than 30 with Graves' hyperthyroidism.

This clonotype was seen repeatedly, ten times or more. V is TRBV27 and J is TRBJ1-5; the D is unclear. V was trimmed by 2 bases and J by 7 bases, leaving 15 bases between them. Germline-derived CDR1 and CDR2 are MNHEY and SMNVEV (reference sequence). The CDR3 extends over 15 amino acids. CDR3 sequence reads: CASSLGGRRGQPQHF. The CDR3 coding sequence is TGTGCCAGCAGTTTAGGTGGACGGCGGGGACAGCCCCAGCATTTT.

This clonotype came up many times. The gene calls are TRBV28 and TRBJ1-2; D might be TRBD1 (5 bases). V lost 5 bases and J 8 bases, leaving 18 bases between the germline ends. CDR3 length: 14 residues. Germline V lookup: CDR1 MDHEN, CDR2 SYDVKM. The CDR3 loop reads CASSIPGPGGGYTF. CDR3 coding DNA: TGTGCCAGCAGTATCCCGGGACCAGGAGGCGGCTACACCTTC.

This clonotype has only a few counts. The CDR3 sequence is CASSLGTSGHEQYF. The DNA for the CDR3 is TGTGCCAGCAGCTTAGGGACTAGCGGGCACGAGCAGTACTTC. This chain joins TRBV7-2 and TRBJ2-7; 11 bases match TRBD2. Germline V gene sequence: CDR1 SGHTA, CDR2 FQGNSA. Germline trimming cut 1 base from V and 5 bases from J; bases unmatched to any gene: 1. The CDR3 runs to 14 residues.

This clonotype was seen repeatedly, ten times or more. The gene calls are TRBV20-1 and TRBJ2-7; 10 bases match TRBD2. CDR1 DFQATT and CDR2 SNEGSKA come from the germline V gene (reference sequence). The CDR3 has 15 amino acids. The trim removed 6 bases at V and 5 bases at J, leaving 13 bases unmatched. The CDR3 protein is CSALGVLAGANEQYF. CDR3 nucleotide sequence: TGCAGTGCCTTGGGGGTGCTAGCGGGAGCGAACGAGCAGTACTTC.

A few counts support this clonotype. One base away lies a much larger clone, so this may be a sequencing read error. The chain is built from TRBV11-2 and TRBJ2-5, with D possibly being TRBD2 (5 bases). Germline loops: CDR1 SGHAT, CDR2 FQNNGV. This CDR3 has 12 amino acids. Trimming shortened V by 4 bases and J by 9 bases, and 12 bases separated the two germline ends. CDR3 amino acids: CASSSTSEAQYF. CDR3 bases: TGTGCCAGCAGCTCTACGTCGGAGGCCCAGTACTTC.

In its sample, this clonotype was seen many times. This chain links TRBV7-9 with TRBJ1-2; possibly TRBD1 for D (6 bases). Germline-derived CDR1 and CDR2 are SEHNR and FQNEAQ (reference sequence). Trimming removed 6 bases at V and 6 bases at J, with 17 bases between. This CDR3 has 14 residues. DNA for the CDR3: TGTGCCAGCAGTCCCCAAGGGGGGATGCATGGCTACACCTTC. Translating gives CASSPQGGMHGYTF.

The CDR3 here is CASRIKVWTYGYTF. The DNA of the CDR3 is TGTGCCAGCAGGATTAAGGTATGGACCTATGGCTACACCTTC. This chain connects TRBV2 to TRBJ1-2; D is unclear. Germline V gene data show CDR1 as SNHLY and CDR2 as FYNNEI. This CDR3 has 14 residues. The V gene lost 6 bases and the J gene lost 4 bases, with 15 bases spanning the gap. Full variable domain (rest looked up from reference TRBV2 and TRBJ1-2): EPEVTQTPSHQVTQMGQEVILRCVPISNHLYFYWYRQILGQKVEFLVSFYNNEISEKSEIFDDQFSVERPDGSNFTLKIRSTKLEDSAMYFCASRIKVWTYGYTFGSGTRLTVV.

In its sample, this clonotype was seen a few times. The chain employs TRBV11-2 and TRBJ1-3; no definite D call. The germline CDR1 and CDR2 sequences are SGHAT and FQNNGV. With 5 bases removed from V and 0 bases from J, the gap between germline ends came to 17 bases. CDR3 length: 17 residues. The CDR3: CASSPVLGPTSGNTIYF. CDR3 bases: TGTGCCAGCAGCCCGGTCTTAGGCCCTACCTCTGGAAACACCATATATTTT.